This T cell receptor (beta chain) was sequenced during a study of blood T cell repertoires in COVID-19. Background on the study: Researchers got acute and convalescent COVID-19 samples from the United States, Italy and Spain. PBMCs, B-cell-depleted T cells, or T cells provided the cDNA or gDNA that made up the material.

V was pared by 7 bases and J by 5 bases, with 9 bases between. This CDR3 is 12 amino acids long. Germline V CDR1 and CDR2: MDHEN, SYDVKM. Original processing methods: Reference gene primer amplification gave estimated nucleated cell counts. Clones were read by immunoSEQ multiplex PCR, and TCRdb kept only the in-frame ones, dropping some. V, J and clone size reflect that table, while D and trimming were determined from the DNA. The sample carries fewer than 300,000 clones, about 85% recorded once. The source of this sequence is a human donor in a cohort sampled during active COVID-19. Input material: peripheral blood. The chain couples TRBV28 to TRBJ1-5; D may be TRBD1 (6 bases). The CDR3 spells CASNAGDQPQHF. The CDR3 nucleotides are TGTGCCAGCAACGCAGGGGATCAGCCCCAGCATTTT.